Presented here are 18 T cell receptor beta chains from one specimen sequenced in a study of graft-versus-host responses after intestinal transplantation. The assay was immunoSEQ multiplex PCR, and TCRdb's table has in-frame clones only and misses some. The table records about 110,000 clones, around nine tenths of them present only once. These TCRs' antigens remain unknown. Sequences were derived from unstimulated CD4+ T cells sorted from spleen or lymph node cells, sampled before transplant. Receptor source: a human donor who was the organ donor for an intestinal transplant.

This CDR3 is CSARAGEKLFF. CDR3 DNA sequence: TGCAGTGCTAGGGCGGGTGAAAAACTGTTTTTT. The chain has TRBV20-1 and TRBJ1-4; D ambiguous. CDR3 length: 11 amino acids. Trimming pared 3 bases from V and 7 bases from J, leaving 6 bases between. The V gene's germline CDR1 is DFQATT and CDR2 SNEGSKA (reference sequence).

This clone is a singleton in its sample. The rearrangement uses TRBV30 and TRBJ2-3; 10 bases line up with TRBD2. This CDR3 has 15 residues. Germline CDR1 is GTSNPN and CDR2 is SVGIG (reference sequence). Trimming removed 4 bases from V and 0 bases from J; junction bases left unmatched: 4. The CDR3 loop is CAWNGLAVSTDTQYF. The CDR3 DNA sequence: TGTGCCTGGAACGGACTAGCGGTTAGCACAGATACGCAGTATTTT.

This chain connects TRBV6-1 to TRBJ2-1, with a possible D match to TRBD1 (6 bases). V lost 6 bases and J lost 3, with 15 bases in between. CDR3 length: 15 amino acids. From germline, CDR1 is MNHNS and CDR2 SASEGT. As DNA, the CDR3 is TGTGCCAGCAGGCAACAGGGATCCCTCTACAATGAGCAGTTCTTC. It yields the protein CASRQQGSLYNEQFF.

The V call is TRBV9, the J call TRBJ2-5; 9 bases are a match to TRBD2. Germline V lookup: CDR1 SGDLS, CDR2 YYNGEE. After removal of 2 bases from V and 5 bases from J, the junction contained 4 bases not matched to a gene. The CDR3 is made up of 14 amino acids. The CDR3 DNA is TGTGCCAGCAGCGTTAGCGGGGGCGGGGAGACCCAGTACTTC. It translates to CASSVSGGGETQYF.

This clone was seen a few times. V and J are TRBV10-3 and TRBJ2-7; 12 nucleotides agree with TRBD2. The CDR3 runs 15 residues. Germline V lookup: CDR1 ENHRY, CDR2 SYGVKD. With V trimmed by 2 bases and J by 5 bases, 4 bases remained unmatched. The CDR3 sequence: CAISEGLAGTHEQYF. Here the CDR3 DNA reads TGTGCCATCAGTGAGGGACTAGCGGGAACCCACGAGCAGTACTTC.

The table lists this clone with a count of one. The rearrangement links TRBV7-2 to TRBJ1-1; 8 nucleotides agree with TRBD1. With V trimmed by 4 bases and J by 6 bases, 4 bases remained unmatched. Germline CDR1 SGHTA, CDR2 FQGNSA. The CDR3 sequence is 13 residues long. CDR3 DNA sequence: TGTGCCAGCAGCTCCCAGGGACAGGCTGAAGCTTTCTTT. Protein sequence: CASSSQGQAEAFF.

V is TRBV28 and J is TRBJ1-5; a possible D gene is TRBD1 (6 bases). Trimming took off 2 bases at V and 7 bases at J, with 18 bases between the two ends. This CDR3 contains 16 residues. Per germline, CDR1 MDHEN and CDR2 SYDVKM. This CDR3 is CASSLGGRAVPQPQHF. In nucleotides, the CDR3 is TGTGCCAGCAGTTTAGGGGGGCGAGCTGTACCACAGCCCCAGCATTTT.

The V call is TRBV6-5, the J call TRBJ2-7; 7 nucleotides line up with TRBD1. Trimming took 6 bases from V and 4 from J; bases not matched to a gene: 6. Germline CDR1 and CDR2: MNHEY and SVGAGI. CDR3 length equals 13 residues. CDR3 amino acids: CASSKQGLYEQYF. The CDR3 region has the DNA TGTGCCAGCAGCAAACAGGGGCTATACGAGCAGTACTTC.

As DNA, the CDR3 is TGCGCCAGCAGCCGCGGGACTAGCTACGAGCAGTACTTC. Protein product: CASSRGTSYEQYF. The gene calls are TRBV5-1 and TRBJ2-7, with 8 bases aligning to TRBD2. Germline V gene data show CDR1 as SGHRS and CDR2 as YFSETQ. Trimming cost V 4 bases and J 3 bases; bases outside gene matches: 3. The CDR3 length is 13 residues.

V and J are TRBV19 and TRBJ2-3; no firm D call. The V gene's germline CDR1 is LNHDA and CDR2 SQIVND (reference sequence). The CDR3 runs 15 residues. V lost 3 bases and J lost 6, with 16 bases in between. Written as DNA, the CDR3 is TGTGCCAGTAGTATCTCCGCGGAACTATACGATACGCAGTATTTT. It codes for CASSISAELYDTQYF.

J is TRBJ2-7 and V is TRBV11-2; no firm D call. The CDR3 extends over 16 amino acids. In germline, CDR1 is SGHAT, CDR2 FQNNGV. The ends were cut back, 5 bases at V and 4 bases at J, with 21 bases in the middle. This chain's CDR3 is CASSPKIPFHEYEQYF. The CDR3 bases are TGTGCCAGCAGCCCGAAGATCCCATTCCACGAATACGAGCAGTACTTC.

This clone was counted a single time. For the CDR3, the DNA is TGTGCCAGCAGCTTAGGGGGGCTAGAGACCCAGTACTTC. It specifies CASSLGGLETQYF. This chain joins TRBV7-2 and TRBJ2-5, with D possibly TRBD1 on 6 matching bases. Trimming took off 1 base at V and 4 bases at J, with 7 bases between the two ends. This CDR3 spans 13 amino acids. CDR1 is SGHTA, CDR2 FQGNSA, per germline.

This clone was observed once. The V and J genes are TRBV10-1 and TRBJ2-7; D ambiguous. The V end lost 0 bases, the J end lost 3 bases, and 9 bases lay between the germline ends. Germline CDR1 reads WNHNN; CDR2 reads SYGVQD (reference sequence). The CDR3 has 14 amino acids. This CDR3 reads CASSESLQYYEQYF. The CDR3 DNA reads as TGCGCCAGCAGTGAGTCGTTACAATACTACGAGCAGTACTTC.

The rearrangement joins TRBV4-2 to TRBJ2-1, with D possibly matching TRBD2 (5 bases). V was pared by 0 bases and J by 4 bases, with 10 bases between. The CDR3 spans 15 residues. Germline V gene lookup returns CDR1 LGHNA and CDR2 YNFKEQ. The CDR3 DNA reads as TGTGCCAGCAGCCAAGAGAGGACTCTTTACAATGAGCAGTTCTTC. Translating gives CASSQERTLYNEQFF.

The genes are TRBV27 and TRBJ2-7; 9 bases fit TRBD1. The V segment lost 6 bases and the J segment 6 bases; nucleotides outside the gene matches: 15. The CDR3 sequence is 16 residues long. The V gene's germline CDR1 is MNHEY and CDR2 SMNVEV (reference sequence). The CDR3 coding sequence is TGTGCCAGCAGCCTGAGTGTCGGACAGGGGATCCGCGAGCAGTACTTC. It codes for CASSLSVGQGIREQYF.

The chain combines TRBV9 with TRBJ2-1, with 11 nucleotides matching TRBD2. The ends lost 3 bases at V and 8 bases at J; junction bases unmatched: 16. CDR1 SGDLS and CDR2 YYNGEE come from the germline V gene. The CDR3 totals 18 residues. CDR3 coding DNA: TGTGCCAGCAGCGACCGCCTGCTTAGCGGGAGGGCCAAGGATGAGCAGTTCTTC. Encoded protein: CASSDRLLSGRAKDEQFF.

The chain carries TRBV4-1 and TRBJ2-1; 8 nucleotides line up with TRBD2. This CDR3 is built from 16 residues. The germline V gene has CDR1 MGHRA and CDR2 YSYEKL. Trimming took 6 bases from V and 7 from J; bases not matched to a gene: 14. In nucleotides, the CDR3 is TGCGCCAGCAGTTCGGTCACGGGAGGGCCGTGGAATGAGCAGTTCTTC. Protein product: CASSSVTGGPWNEQFF.

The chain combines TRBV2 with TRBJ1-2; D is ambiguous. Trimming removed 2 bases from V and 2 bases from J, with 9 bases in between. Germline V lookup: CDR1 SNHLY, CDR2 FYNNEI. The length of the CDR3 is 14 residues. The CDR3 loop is CASSETRVNYGYTF. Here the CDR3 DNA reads TGTGCCAGCAGTGAAACTAGGGTCAACTATGGCTACACCTTC.